This is a list of T cell receptor beta chains from one sample in a study of T-cell memory formation after mild COVID-19. TCRdb reprocessed the 5' RACE reads via MiXCR and lists one record per CDR3 protein. The sample comprises under 550,000 distinct CDR3 sequences, about 18% of which are singletons, and approximately 13% rests with the top ten. Source material: PBMCs or a T cell subset sorted from them (not recorded which). Source of these receptors: an adult woman who had mild COVID-19 (a few samples of this study predate the infection). Cell type and time point are not known. The conserved cysteine and the conserved F or W are not part of the CDR3 here. Each record gives: V gene, J gene, CDR3 protein.

v_call: TRBV4-2; j_call: TRBJ2-3; cdr3_aa: ASSQDPAGSGDTQY
v_call: TRBV24-1; j_call: TRBJ1-2; cdr3_aa: ATSDSLDRKTNYGYT
v_call: TRBV5-1; j_call: TRBJ1-1; cdr3_aa: ASSQETPEAF
v_call: TRBV5-1; j_call: TRBJ2-7; cdr3_aa: ASSSVPGVSYEQY
v_call: TRBV13; j_call: TRBJ2-3; cdr3_aa: ASSRVRERTGDTDTQY
v_call: TRBV7-2; j_call: TRBJ2-1; cdr3_aa: ASSLGSNYNEQF
v_call: TRBV11-1; j_call: TRBJ2-1; cdr3_aa: ASSLARLAGGPFAYNEQF
v_call: TRBV6-5; j_call: TRBJ1-2; cdr3_aa: ASSYLQGVSGYT
v_call: TRBV6-2/TRBV6-3; j_call: TRBJ2-5; cdr3_aa: ASSSTILGQETQY
v_call: TRBV7-9; j_call: TRBJ1-1; cdr3_aa: ASSFRWSPAF
v_call: TRBV2; j_call: TRBJ2-7; cdr3_aa: ASSKGAGPSSYEQY
v_call: TRBV27; j_call: TRBJ1-3; cdr3_aa: ASSRGGSGNTIY
v_call: TRBV24-1; j_call: TRBJ2-1; cdr3_aa: ATSDPSVGSVEQF
v_call: TRBV7-8; j_call: TRBJ2-5; cdr3_aa: ASSQRLAGGQETQY
v_call: TRBV5-6; j_call: TRBJ2-7; cdr3_aa: ASSPDRAHEQY
v_call: TRBV4-1; j_call: TRBJ1-1; cdr3_aa: ASSQEGQGDTEAF